The 26 T cell receptor beta chains below come from one sample, sequenced in a study of CD4+ T cells in melanoma. Profiling relied on immunoSEQ multiplex PCR, and the TCRdb table lists in-frame clones only, not all of them. This sample yields fewer than 150,000 clones, of which about nine tenths are seen a single time; 1.5% belongs to the top ten. The receptors were gathered from a human donor with melanoma.

The chain recombines TRBV5-4 with TRBJ2-7; D is tentatively TRBD1 or TRBD2 (6 bases each). This CDR3 spans 17 amino acids. In germline, CDR1 is SGHNT, CDR2 YYREEE (reference sequence). Deletions cut 4 bases from V and 3 bases from J, with 23 bases between. Written as DNA, the CDR3 is TGTGCCAGCAGCCAAAAAACAGGGCCTAGCGTCTTCTACGAGCAGTACTTC. Its protein product is CASSQKTGPSVFYEQYF.

The rearrangement joins TRBV6-5 to TRBJ1-5, with unresolved D. Looked up from germline, CDR1 is MNHEY and CDR2 is SVGAGI. V lost 7 bases, J lost 5 bases, and 12 bases lay in between. The CDR3 totals 13 residues. CDR3 nucleotides: TGTGCCAGCAAACGAAATCGGGATCAGCCCCAGCATTTT. As protein: CASKRNRDQPQHF.

The chain recombines TRBV6-5 with TRBJ1-2; tentatively, D is TRBD1 (6 bases). Trimming left V 5 bases short and J 6 bases short, with 10 bases between. Germline V gene sequence: CDR1 MNHEY, CDR2 SVGAGI. The CDR3 is made up of 12 amino acids. The CDR3 protein is CASSDRRNGYTF. The CDR3 region has the DNA TGTGCCAGCAGTGACAGGAGAAATGGCTACACCTTC.

The CDR3 protein is CASSISTIYNEQFF. For the CDR3, the DNA is TGTGCCAGCTCTATCTCGACAATCTACAATGAGCAGTTCTTC. This chain connects TRBV18 to TRBJ2-1; D gene uncertain. Germline V gene data show CDR1 as KGHSH and CDR2 as LQKENI. The ends were cut back, 6 bases at V and 3 bases at J, with 12 bases in the middle. There are 14 residues in the CDR3.

V gene TRBV2 combines with J gene TRBJ1-5, with D possibly being TRBD1 (5 bases). The CDR3 runs 14 residues. The germline gives CDR1 SNHLY, CDR2 FYNNEI. V was trimmed by 6 bases and J by 4 bases, leaving 13 bases between them. CDR3 amino acids: CASRPGLANQPQHF. The CDR3 region has the DNA TGTGCCAGCAGACCAGGGTTGGCAAATCAGCCCCAGCATTTT. Supplemented by reference TRBV2 and TRBJ1-5, the full variable domain reads EPEVTQTPSHQVTQMGQEVILRCVPISNHLYFYWYRQILGQKVEFLVSFYNNEISEKSEIFDDQFSVERPDGSNFTLKIRSTKLEDSAMYFCASRPGLANQPQHFGDGTRLSIL.

This clone has only one observation. V and J are TRBV18 and TRBJ2-7; 10 nucleotides line up with TRBD2. The germline V gene encodes CDR1 KGHSH and CDR2 LQKENI. The CDR3 length is 14 residues. V lost 8 bases, J lost 5 bases, and 9 bases stayed unmatched. The CDR3 DNA sequence: TGTGCCAGCAAGGTAGCGGGGGGTAACCACGAGCAGTACTTC. Protein product: CASKVAGGNHEQYF.

The CDR3 reads CASRKTGLTNEKLFF. As DNA, the CDR3 is TGTGCCAGCAGAAAAACAGGTTTAACTAATGAAAAACTGTTTTTT. J is TRBJ1-4 and V is TRBV7-9; D is possibly TRBD1 (5 bases). The germline CDR1 and CDR2 sequences are SEHNR and FQNEAQ (reference sequence). Deletions cut 6 bases from V and 1 base from J, with 12 bases between. The CDR3 has 15 amino acids.

V gene TRBV6-1 combines with J gene TRBJ1-5; D not certain. The V and J ends lost 7 bases and 1 base respectively, with 14 bases between them. The CDR3 length is 15 residues. The V gene's germline CDR1 is MNHNS and CDR2 SASEGT. Here the CDR3 reads CASKVQTYSNQPQHF. CDR3 DNA: TGTGCCAGCAAAGTACAGACCTACAGCAATCAGCCCCAGCATTTT.

The V and J genes are TRBV6-6 and TRBJ1-1; TRBD1 is a possible D gene (5 bases). CDR1 and CDR2 from the germline V gene are MNHNY and SVGAGI (reference sequence). Trimming stripped 1 base from V and 5 bases from J, with 17 bases between. The CDR3 consists of 16 residues. The CDR3 is CASSYYTGEGRTEAFF. The DNA of the CDR3 is TGTGCCAGCAGTTACTATACTGGGGAGGGGAGGACTGAAGCTTTCTTT.

The count of this clone is one. The chain employs TRBV28 and TRBJ2-2; the D is unclear. Germline V gives CDR1 MDHEN, CDR2 SYDVKM. Trimming took off 10 bases at V and 5 bases at J, with 14 bases between the two ends. CDR3 length: 13 amino acids. The CDR3: CATSRPWTGELFF. The DNA for the CDR3 is TGTGCCACCTCGCGCCCTTGGACCGGGGAGCTGTTTTTT.

The chain combines TRBV27 with TRBJ2-1, with D possibly TRBD2 on 6 matching bases. The germline V and J ends were trimmed by 6 bases and 6 bases, with 24 bases remaining between them. The CDR3 runs 17 residues. The germline V gene has CDR1 MNHEY and CDR2 SMNVEV (reference sequence). CDR3 in amino acids: CASSRRNPRAGSNEQFF. As DNA, the CDR3 is TGTGCCAGCAGCCGCCGTAACCCGAGGGCGGGGAGCAATGAGCAGTTCTTC.

This clone was found a few times. The V call is TRBV5-1, the J call TRBJ2-7; a weak D match, TRBD2 (7 bases). The CDR3 consists of 15 residues. CDR1 and CDR2 from the germline V gene are SGHRS and YFSETQ. V lost 3 bases to trimming and J lost 7 bases, with 20 bases between them. The CDR3 spells CASSSLGGATREQYF. In DNA, the CDR3 is TGCGCCAGCAGCTCATTGGGGGGGGCAACGCGGGAGCAGTACTTC.

The V gene is TRBV6-5, the J gene TRBJ1-5, with unresolved D. Germline V gene lookup returns CDR1 MNHEY and CDR2 SVGAGI. The CDR3 is 12 residues long. V lost 6 bases and J 4 bases, leaving 7 bases between the germline ends. CDR3 sequence: CASSRTNQPQHF. In DNA form, the CDR3 reads TGTGCCAGCAGCCGTACGAATCAGCCCCAGCATTTT.

The rearrangement uses TRBV6-1 and TRBJ2-7, with D maybe TRBD2 (7 bases). The CDR3 length is 17 residues. Germline-derived CDR1 and CDR2 are MNHNS and SASEGT. V lost 0 bases, J lost 6 bases, and 21 bases lay in between. This CDR3 is CASSEAKSGGLALEQYF. DNA of the CDR3: TGTGCCAGCAGTGAAGCGAAATCCGGGGGGCTGGCTCTCGAGCAGTACTTC.

V and J are TRBV7-2 and TRBJ2-3; D is ambiguous. Per germline, CDR1 SGHTA and CDR2 FQGNSA. The CDR3 is 13 amino acids. Trimming cost V 2 bases and J 2 bases, with 5 bases left between them. CDR3 loop: CASSLNPTDTQYF. The CDR3 DNA is TGTGCCAGCAGCTTAAACCCCACAGATACGCAGTATTTT.

The CDR3 DNA follows: TGTGCCAGCAGCATCGACCTACTGGGTGGCGGCCGAACAGATACGCAGTATTTT. Protein: CASSIDLLGGGRTDTQYF. The chain has TRBV7-2 and TRBJ2-3; no clear D. Germline V gene sequence: CDR1 SGHTA, CDR2 FQGNSA. This CDR3 is 18 amino acids long. V was trimmed by 5 bases and J by 3 bases, leaving 24 bases between them.

V gene TRBV4-1 combines with J gene TRBJ1-1; no reliable D call. V dropped 1 base and J dropped 0 bases, with 9 bases sitting between them. CDR1 and CDR2 (germline): MGHRA, YSYEKL. The CDR3 totals 15 residues. The CDR3 loop is CASSQVAVMNTEAFF. The CDR3 DNA sequence: TGCGCCAGCAGCCAAGTTGCAGTAATGAACACTGAAGCTTTCTTT.

This sequence joins TRBV6-6 and TRBJ1-1; no firm D call. Per the germline V gene, CDR1 is MNHNY and CDR2 is SVGAGI (reference sequence). V was shortened by 6 bases and J by 1 base, with 9 bases between the two germline ends. The CDR3 length is 13 residues. CDR3: CASSLKGNTEAFF. The CDR3 coding sequence is TGTGCCAGCAGCTTGAAAGGGAACACTGAAGCTTTCTTT.

The chain joins TRBV6-5 to TRBJ1-1, with D uncertain. Germline-derived CDR1 and CDR2 are MNHEY and SVGAGI. This CDR3 is 13 amino acids long. V was cut by 2 bases and J by 7 bases, with 11 bases left in between. The CDR3 is CASSYTRSSEAFF. The DNA of the CDR3 is TGTGCCAGCAGTTACACAAGAAGCAGTGAAGCTTTCTTT.

On this clone itself: The junction departs from the called germline gene at one end, perhaps through a read error. This sequence joins TRBV5-1 and TRBJ2-3; TRBD1 agrees at 8 bases. This CDR3 has 12 amino acids. Germline V gene sequence: CDR1 SGHRS, CDR2 YFSETQ. CDR3 in amino acids: CASTPGGQGLFF. The DNA for the CDR3 is TGCGCCAGCACGCCCGGCGGACAGGGCCTATTTTTT.

The rearrangement uses TRBV19 and TRBJ1-6, with TRBD1 identical over 9 bases. Looked up from germline, CDR1 is LNHDA and CDR2 is SQIVND (reference sequence). This CDR3 region has 13 residues. V shed 9 bases and J 10 bases; nucleotides not matched to a gene: 7. The chain's CDR3 is CASRTGEFSPLHF. In nucleotides, the CDR3 is TGTGCCAGCCGGACAGGGGAGTTCTCACCCCTCCACTTT.

The chain combines TRBV7-2 with TRBJ2-5; 11 bases are shared with TRBD1. After removal of 3 bases from V and 5 bases from J, the junction contained 5 bases not matched to a gene. CDR3 length: 15 amino acids. The germline V gene encodes CDR1 SGHTA and CDR2 FQGNSA. CDR3 loop: CASSFRTGGSETQYF. The CDR3 DNA reads TGTGCCAGCAGCTTTCGGACAGGGGGCTCGGAGACCCAGTACTTC.

The J gene is TRBJ1-2, the V gene TRBV9; D unclear. With 4 bases removed from V and 4 bases from J, the gap between germline ends came to 8 bases. CDR1 and CDR2 (germline): SGDLS, YYNGEE. The length of the CDR3 is 12 residues. In DNA form, the CDR3 reads TGTGCCAGCAGCCCGGGAGGCTATGGCTACACCTTC. Amino acids: CASSPGGYGYTF.

V is TRBV6-4 and J is TRBJ1-6; D is unresolved. Germline values: CDR1 MRHNA, CDR2 SNTAGT. This CDR3 has 13 amino acids. Trimming took off 2 bases at V and 10 bases at J, with 9 bases between the two ends. CDR3 sequence reads: CASSDRGDSPLHF. The CDR3 DNA reads as TGTGCCAGCAGTGACCGGGGAGACTCACCCCTCCACTTT.

The chain carries TRBV2 and TRBJ2-5, with 9 bases identical to TRBD2. The germline gives CDR1 SNHLY, CDR2 FYNNEI. V was pared by 3 bases and J by 5 bases, with 7 bases of the junction left unmatched. The CDR3 totals 15 residues. The CDR3 nucleotides read TGTGCCAGCAGTGAGTTGATAGCGGGGGAGGAGACCCAGTACTTC. It yields the protein CASSELIAGEETQYF.

The chain links TRBV11-2 to TRBJ2-1; D is undetermined. V was clipped by 1 base and J by 5 bases, with 6 bases between them. The CDR3 is made up of 13 amino acids. Looked up from germline, CDR1 is SGHAT and CDR2 is FQNNGV. The CDR3 loop reads CASSLGRHNEQFF. The CDR3 bases are TGTGCCAGCAGCTTAGGGCGGCACAATGAGCAGTTCTTC.